One T cell receptor (beta chain) is described in this entry. What it binds is not known. The data were obtained in a study of a mutant IDH1 vaccine in newly diagnosed glioma. About the study: Beforehand, treatment had been radiotherapy, temozolomide, or both; the majority received both. Study-level findings and limits: It was just under 95% of patients that developed vaccine-induced immune responses.

The sample's time point: baseline, week 1 (first vaccination visit). Treatment noted: pre-vaccination baseline after standard-of-care therapy. Profiled with immunoSEQ multiplex PCR; TCRdb holds only in-frame clones, not every one. The repertoire holds about 33,000 clones, with approximately 90% as singletons. Trimming pared 6 bases from V and 4 bases from J, leaving 12 bases between. Germline-derived CDR1 and CDR2 are MNHEY and SVGAGI. This CDR3 is built from 14 residues. The TCR comes from a middle-aged woman with glioma. This chain links TRBV6-5 with TRBJ2-2; D is undetermined. Here the sequenced sample was PBMCs, taken from a glioma patient treated with radiotherapy, temozolomide or both. This CDR3 is CASRTGRFTGELFF. Here the CDR3 DNA reads TGTGCCAGCAGAACCGGCAGGTTCACCGGGGAGCTGTTTTTT.